This T cell receptor beta chain is drawn from a study of OX40 agonist ivuxolimab in advanced cancers. Here immunoSEQ multiplex PCR was the method, and the copy in TCRdb shows in-frame clones only, minus some. This table has some 40,000 clones, around 93% appearing once. The ends were cut back, 1 base at V and 0 bases at J, with 1 base in the middle. This CDR3 region has 12 residues. Looked up from germline, CDR1 is SGHDT and CDR2 is YYEEEE. This specimen was CD4+ or CD8+ T cells sorted from blood, taken in a trial of the OX40 agonist ivuxolimab. The receptor's source is an adult with an advanced solid tumor such as melanoma, head and neck, liver or kidney cancer. The V and J genes are TRBV5-6 and TRBJ1-1; D is undetermined. In nucleotides, the CDR3 is TGTGCCAGCAGCTTGCTGAACACTGAAGCTTTCTTT. Its translation: CASSLLNTEAFF.